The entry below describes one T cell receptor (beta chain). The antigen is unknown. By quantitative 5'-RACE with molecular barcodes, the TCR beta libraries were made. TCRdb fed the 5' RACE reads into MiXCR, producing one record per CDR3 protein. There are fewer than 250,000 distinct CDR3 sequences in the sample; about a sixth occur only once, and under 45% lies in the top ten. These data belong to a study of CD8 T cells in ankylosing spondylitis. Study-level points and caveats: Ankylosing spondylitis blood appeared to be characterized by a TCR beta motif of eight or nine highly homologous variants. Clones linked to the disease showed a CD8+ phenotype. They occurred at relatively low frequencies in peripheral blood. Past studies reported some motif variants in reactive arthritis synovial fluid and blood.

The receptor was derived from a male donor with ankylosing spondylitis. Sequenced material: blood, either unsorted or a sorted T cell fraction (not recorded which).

Written as DNA, the CDR3 is TGTGCCAGCATGTCCCATTTAGCCAAAAACATTCAGTACTTC. It specifies CASMSHLAKNIQYF. V usage is TRBV27 and J usage is TRBJ2-4; the D is unclear. Per germline, CDR1 MNHEY and CDR2 SMNVEV (reference sequence). V was cut by 7 bases and J by 0 bases, with 10 bases left in between. There are 14 residues in the CDR3.